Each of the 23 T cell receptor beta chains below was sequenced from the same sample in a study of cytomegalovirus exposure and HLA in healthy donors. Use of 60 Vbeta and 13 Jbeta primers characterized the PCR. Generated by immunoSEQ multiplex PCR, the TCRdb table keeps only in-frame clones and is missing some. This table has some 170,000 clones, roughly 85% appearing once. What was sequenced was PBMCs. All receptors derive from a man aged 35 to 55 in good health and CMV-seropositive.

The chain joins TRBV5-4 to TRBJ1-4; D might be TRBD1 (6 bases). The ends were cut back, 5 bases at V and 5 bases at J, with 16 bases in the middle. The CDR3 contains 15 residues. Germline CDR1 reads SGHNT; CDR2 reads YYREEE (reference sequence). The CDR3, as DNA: TGTGCCAGCAGTTATAGACAGGCGGGCAATGAAAAACTGTTTTTT. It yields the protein CASSYRQAGNEKLFF.

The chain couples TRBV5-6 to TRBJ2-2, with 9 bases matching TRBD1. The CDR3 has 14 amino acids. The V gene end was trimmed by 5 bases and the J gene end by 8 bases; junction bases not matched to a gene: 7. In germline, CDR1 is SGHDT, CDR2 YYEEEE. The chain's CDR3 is CASSLNRGQGELFF. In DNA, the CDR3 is TGTGCCAGCAGTCTCAACAGGGGGCAGGGGGAGCTGTTTTTT.

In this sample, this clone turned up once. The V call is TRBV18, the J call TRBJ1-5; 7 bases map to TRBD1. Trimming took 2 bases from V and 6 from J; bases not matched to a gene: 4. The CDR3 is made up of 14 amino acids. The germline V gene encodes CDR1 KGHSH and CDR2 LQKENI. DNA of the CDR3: TGTGCCAGCTCACCAGAGACAGGGCTTCAGCCCCAGCATTTT. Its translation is CASSPETGLQPQHF.

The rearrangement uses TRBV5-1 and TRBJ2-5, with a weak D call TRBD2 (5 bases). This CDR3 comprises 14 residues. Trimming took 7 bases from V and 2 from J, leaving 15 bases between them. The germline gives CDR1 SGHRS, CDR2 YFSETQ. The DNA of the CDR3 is TGCGCCAGCGCTCTCGGAGCGGTACAAGAGACCCAGTACTTC. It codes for CASALGAVQETQYF.

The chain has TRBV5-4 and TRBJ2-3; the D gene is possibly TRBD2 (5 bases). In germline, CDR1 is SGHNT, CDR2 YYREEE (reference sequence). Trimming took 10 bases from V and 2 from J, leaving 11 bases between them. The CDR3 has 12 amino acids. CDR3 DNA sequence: TGTGCCGACGGGAAGGTCACAGATACGCAGTATTTT. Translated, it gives CADGKVTDTQYF.

The CDR3: CASSQVSAGDHEQYF. CDR3 nucleotides: TGTGCCAGCAGCCAAGTATCGGCAGGGGACCACGAGCAGTACTTC. The genes are TRBV4-2 and TRBJ2-7, with D possibly being TRBD1 (6 bases). Germline V CDR1 and CDR2: LGHNA, YNFKEQ. The V end was cut by 1 base, the J end by 5 bases, with 15 bases between. The CDR3 spans 15 residues.

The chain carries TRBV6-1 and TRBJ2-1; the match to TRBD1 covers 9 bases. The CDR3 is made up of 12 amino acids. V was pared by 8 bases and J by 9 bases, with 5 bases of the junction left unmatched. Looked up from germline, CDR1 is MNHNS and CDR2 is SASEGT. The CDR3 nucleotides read TGTGCCAGCCTCGGGACAGGGCGTGAGCAGTTCTTC. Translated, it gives CASLGTGREQFF.

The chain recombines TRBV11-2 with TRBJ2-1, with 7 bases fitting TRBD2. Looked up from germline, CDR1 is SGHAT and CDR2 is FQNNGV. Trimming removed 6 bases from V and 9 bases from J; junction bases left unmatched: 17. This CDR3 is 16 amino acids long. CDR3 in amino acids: CASRSGGEGGLTEQFF. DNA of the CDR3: TGTGCCAGCAGGTCCGGTGGAGAGGGAGGGCTCACTGAGCAGTTCTTC.

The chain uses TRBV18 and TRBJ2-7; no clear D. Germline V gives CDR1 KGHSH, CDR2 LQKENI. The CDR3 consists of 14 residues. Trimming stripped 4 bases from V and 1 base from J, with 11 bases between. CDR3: CASSRDSVSYEQYF. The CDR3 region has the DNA TGTGCCAGCTCACGAGACTCAGTATCCTACGAGCAGTACTTC.

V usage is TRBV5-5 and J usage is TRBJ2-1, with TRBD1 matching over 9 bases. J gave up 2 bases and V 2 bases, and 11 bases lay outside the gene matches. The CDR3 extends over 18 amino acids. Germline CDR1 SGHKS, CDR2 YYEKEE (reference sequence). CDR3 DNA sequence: TGTGCCAGCAGCTTCAAACTAGGGACAGGGTCGGCCTACAATGAGCAGTTCTTC. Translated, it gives CASSFKLGTGSAYNEQFF.

CDR3 in amino acids: CASSDRGYQPQHF. In DNA form, the CDR3 reads TGTGCCAGCTCTGACAGGGGTTATCAGCCCCAGCATTTT. The chain links TRBV19 to TRBJ1-5; TRBD1 agrees at 8 bases. The V gene end was trimmed by 9 bases and the J gene end by 5 bases; junction bases not matched to a gene: 6. The CDR3 has 13 amino acids. Germline V gene sequence: CDR1 LNHDA, CDR2 SQIVND (reference sequence). Based on the CDR3 plus reference TRBV19 and TRBJ1-5, the full variable domain is DGGITQSPKYLFRKEGQNVTLSCEQNLNHDAMYWYRQDPGQGLRLIYYSQIVNDFQKGDIAEGYSVSREKKESFPLTVTSAQKNPTAFYLCASSDRGYQPQHFGDGTRLSIL.

The CDR3 nucleotides read TGTGCCAGCAGTCTGGGCGGGACTAAATCCTACGAGCAGTACTTC. Protein sequence: CASSLGGTKSYEQYF. The chain joins TRBV2 to TRBJ2-7, with 7 bases lining up with TRBD2. Trimming cost V 5 bases and J 1 base; bases outside gene matches: 8. There are 15 residues in the CDR3. Per germline, CDR1 SNHLY and CDR2 FYNNEI.

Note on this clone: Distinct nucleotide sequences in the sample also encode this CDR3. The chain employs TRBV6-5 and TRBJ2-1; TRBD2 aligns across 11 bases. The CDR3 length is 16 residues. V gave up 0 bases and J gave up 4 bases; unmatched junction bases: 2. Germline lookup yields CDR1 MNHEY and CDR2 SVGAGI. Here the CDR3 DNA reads TGTGCCAGCAGTTACTCTTTAGCGGGAGGGTACAATGAGCAGTTCTTC. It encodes CASSYSLAGGYNEQFF.

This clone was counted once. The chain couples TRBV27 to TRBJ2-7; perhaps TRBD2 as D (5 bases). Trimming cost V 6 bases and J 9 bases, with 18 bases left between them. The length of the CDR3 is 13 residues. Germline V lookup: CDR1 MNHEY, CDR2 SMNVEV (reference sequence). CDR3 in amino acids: CASRVRSGLGQYF. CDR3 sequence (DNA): TGTGCCAGCAGGGTTCGATCCGGACTCGGGCAGTACTTC.

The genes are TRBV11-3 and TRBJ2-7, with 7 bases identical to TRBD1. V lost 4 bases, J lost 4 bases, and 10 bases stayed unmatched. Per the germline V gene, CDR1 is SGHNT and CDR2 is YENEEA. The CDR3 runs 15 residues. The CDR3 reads CASSSQGSLGYEQYF. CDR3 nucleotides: TGTGCCAGCAGCTCACAGGGGTCGTTAGGGTACGAGCAGTACTTC.

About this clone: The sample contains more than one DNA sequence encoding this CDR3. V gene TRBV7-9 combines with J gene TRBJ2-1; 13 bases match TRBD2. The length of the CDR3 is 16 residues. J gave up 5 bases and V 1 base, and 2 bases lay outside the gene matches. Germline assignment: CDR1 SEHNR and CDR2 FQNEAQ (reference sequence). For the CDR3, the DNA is TGTGCCAGCAGCTTAGGACTAGCGGGAGGCCACAATGAGCAGTTCTTC. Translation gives CASSLGLAGGHNEQFF.

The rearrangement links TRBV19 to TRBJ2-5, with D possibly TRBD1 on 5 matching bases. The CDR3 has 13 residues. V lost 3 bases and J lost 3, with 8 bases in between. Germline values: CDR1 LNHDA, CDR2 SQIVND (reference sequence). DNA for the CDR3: TGTGCCAGTAGTATGAGACAGAAAGAGACCCAGTACTTC. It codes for CASSMRQKETQYF.

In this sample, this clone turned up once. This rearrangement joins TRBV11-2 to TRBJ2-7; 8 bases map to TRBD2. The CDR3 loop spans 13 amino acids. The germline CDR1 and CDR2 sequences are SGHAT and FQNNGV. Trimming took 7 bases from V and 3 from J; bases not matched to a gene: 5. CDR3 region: CASTPGTSYEQYF. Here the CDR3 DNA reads TGTGCCAGCACCCCCGGGACTAGCTACGAGCAGTACTTC.

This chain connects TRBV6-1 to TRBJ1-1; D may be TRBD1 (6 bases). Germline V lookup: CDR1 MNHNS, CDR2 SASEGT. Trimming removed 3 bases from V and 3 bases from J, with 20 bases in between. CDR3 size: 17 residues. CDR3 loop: CASSESHLTGWDTEAFF. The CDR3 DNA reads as TGTGCCAGCAGTGAGTCCCATCTTACAGGGTGGGACACTGAAGCTTTCTTT.

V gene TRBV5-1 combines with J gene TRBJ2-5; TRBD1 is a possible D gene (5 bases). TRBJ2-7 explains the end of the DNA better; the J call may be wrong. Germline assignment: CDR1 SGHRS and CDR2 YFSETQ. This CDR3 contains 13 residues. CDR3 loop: CASSRGGYYEQYF. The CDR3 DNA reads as TGCGCCAGCAGTAGGGGCGGATACTACGAGCAGTACTTC.

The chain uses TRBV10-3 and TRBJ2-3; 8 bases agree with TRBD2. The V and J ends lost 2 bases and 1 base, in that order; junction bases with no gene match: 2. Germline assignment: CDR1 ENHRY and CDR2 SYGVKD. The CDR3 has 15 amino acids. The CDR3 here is CAISEREGGTDTQYF. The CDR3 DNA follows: TGTGCCATCAGTGAGCGGGAGGGAGGCACAGATACGCAGTATTTT.

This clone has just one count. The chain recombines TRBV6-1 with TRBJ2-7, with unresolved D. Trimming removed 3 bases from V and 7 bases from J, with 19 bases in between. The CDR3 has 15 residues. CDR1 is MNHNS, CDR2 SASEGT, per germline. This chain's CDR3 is CASSDSPRLLLEQYF. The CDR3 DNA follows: TGTGCCAGCAGTGACTCCCCTAGGTTGCTTTTAGAGCAGTACTTC.

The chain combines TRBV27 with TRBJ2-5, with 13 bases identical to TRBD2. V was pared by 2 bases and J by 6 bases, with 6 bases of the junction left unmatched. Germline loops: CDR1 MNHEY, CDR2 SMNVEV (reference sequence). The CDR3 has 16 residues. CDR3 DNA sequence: TGTGCCAGCAGTTTAGCTGGGACTAGCGGGACGAAGACCCAGTACTTC. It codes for CASSLAGTSGTKTQYF.